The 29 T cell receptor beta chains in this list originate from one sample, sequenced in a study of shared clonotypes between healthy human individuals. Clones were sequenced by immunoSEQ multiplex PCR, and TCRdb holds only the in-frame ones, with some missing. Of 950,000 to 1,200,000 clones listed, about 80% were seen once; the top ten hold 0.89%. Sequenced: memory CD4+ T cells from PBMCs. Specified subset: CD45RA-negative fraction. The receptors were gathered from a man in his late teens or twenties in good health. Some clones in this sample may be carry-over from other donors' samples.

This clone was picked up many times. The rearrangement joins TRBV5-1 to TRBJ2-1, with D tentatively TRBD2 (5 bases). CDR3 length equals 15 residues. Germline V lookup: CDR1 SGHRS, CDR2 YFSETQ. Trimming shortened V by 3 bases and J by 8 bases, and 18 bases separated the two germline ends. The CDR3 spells CASSWTSSLAHEQFF. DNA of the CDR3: TGCGCCAGCAGCTGGACTTCGTCCCTCGCGCATGAGCAGTTCTTC.

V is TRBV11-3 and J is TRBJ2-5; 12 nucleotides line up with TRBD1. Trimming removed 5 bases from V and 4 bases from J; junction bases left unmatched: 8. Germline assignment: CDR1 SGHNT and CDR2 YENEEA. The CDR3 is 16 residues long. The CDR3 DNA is TGTGCCAGCAGCCCCGGGACAGGGGGCTTTGGAGAGACCCAGTACTTC. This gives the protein CASSPGTGGFGETQYF.

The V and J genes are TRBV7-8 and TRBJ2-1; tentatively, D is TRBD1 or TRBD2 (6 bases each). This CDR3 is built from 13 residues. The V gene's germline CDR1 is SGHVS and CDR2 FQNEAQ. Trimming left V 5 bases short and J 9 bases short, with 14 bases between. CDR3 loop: CASSIYREVEQFF. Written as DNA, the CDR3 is TGTGCCAGCAGCATCTACAGGGAGGTTGAGCAGTTCTTC. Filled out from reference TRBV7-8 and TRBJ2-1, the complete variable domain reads GAGVSQSPRYKVAKRGQDVALRCDPISGHVSLFWYQQALGQGPEFLTYFQNEAQLDKSGLPSDRFFAERPEGSVSTLKIQRTQQEDSAVYLCASSIYREVEQFFGPGTRLTVL.

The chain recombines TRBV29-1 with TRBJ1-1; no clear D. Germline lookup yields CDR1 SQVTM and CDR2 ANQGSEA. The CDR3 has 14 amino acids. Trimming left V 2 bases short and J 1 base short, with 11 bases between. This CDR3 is CSVESRLSNTEAFF. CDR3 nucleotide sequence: TGCAGCGTTGAATCCAGGCTCTCGAACACTGAAGCTTTCTTT.

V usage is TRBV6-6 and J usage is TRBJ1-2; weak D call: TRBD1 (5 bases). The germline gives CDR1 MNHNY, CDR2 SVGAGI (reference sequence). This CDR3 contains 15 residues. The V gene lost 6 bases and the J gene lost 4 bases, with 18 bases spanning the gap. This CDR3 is CASSKDKGFSYGYTF. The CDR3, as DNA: TGTGCCAGCAGCAAGGACAAGGGATTTAGCTATGGCTACACCTTC.

CDR3 sequence reads: CASSRSSGSWNEQFF. The DNA of the CDR3 is TGCGCCAGCAGCCGTTCTAGCGGGAGTTGGAATGAGCAGTTCTTC. The V call is TRBV4-1, the J call TRBJ2-1, with TRBD2 matching 10 bases. Per the germline V gene, CDR1 is MGHRA and CDR2 is YSYEKL. The junction had 7 bases not matched to a gene; V was cut back by 4 bases and J by 7 bases. The CDR3 consists of 15 residues.

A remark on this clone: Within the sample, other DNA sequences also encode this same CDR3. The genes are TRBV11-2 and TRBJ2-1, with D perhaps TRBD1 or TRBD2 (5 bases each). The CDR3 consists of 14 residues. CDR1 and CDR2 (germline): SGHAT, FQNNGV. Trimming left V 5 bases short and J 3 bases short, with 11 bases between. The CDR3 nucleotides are TGTGCCAGCAGCCTAGGGACGATCTACAATGAGCAGTTCTTC. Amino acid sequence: CASSLGTIYNEQFF.

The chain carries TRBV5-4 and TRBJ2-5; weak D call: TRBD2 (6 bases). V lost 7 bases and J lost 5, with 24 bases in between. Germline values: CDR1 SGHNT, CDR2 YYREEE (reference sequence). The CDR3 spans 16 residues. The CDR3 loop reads CASSGKGSGWGETQYF. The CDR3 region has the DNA TGTGCCAGCTCCGGAAAAGGGAGCGGGTGGGGGGAGACCCAGTACTTC.

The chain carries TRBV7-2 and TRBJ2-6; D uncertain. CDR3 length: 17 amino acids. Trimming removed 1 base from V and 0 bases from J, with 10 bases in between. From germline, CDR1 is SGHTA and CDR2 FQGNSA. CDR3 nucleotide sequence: TGTGCCAGCAGCTTAGGGGTTTCACGCTCTGGGGCCAACGTCCTGACTTTC. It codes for CASSLGVSRSGANVLTF.

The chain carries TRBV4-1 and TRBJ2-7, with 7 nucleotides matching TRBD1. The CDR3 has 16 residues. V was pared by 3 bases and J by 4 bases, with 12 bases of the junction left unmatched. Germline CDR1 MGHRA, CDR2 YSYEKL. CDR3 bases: TGCGCCAGCAGCCAGTCTACCGGGACAGTCTTATACGAGCAGTACTTC. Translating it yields CASSQSTGTVLYEQYF.

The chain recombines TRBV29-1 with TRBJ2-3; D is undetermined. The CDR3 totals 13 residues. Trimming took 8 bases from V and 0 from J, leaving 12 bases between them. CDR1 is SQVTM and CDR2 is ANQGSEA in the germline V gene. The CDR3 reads CSSIWGSTDTQYF. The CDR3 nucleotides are TGCAGCTCGATATGGGGAAGCACAGATACGCAGTATTTT.

CDR3 in amino acids: CASSYTGTVGTDTQYF. In DNA, the CDR3 is TGTGCCAGCAGTTACACAGGGACCGTAGGCACAGATACGCAGTATTTT. The chain couples TRBV6-5 to TRBJ2-3; perhaps TRBD1 as D (6 bases). Trimming took off 2 bases at V and 1 base at J, with 13 bases between the two ends. The CDR3 sequence is 16 residues long. Germline lookup yields CDR1 MNHEY and CDR2 SVGAGI.

The CDR3 here is CASSRRGLELEAFF. The CDR3, as DNA: TGTGCCAGCAGCCGTCGGGGGTTGGAGTTGGAAGCTTTCTTT. This chain uses TRBV6-1 with TRBJ1-1; the D gene is possibly TRBD1 (5 bases). The CDR3 spans 14 residues. The germline V and J ends were trimmed by 6 bases and 8 bases, with 19 bases remaining between them. Germline assignment: CDR1 MNHNS and CDR2 SASEGT.

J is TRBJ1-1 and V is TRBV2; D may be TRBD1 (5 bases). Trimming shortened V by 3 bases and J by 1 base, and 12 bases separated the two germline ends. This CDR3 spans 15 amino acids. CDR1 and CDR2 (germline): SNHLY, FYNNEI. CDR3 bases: TGTGCCAGCAGTGAGGGCAGGGCCCGGAACACTGAAGCTTTCTTT. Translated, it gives CASSEGRARNTEAFF.

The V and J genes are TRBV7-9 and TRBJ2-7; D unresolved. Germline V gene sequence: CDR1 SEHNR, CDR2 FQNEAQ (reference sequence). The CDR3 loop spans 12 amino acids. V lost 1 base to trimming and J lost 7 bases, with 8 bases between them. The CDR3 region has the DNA TGTGCCAGCAGCTTAGGTTTCCTAGAGCAGTACTTC. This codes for CASSLGFLEQYF.

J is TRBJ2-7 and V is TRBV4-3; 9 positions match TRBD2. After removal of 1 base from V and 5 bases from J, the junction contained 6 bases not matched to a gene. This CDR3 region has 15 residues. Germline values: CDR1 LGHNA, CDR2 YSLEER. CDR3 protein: CASSQGVAGVDEQYF. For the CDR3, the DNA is TGCGCCAGCAGCCAAGGGGTAGCGGGAGTTGACGAGCAGTACTTC.

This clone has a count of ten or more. The CDR3 region is CASSQVNLVPGGETQYF. CDR3 coding DNA: TGCGCCAGCAGCCAAGTCAACCTCGTGCCCGGGGGGGAGACCCAGTACTTC. V and J are TRBV4-1 and TRBJ2-5, with 7 bases aligning to TRBD2. Germline CDR1 is MGHRA and CDR2 is YSYEKL. The length of the CDR3 is 17 residues. Trimming took 1 base from V and 5 from J; bases not matched to a gene: 13.

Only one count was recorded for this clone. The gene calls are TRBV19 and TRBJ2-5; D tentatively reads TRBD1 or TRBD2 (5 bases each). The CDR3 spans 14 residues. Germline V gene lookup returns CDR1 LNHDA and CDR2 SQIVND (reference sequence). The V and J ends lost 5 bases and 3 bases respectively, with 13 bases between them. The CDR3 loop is CASSSGTGEETQYF. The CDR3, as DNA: TGTGCCAGTAGTTCCGGGACCGGGGAAGAGACCCAGTACTTC.

CDR3 DNA: TGCGCCAGCAGCCTGGACAGAATCAATGAGCAGTTCTTC. Protein: CASSLDRINEQFF. The genes are TRBV4-3 and TRBJ2-1; weak D call: TRBD1 (6 bases). V dropped 4 bases and J dropped 6 bases, with 10 bases sitting between them. This CDR3 region has 13 residues. Germline CDR1 and CDR2: LGHNA and YSLEER.

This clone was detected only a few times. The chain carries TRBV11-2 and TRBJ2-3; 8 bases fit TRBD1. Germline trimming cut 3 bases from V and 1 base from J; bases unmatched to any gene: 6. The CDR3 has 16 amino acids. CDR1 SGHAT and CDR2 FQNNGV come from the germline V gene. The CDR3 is CASSFRGTGGTDTQYF. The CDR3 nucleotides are TGTGCCAGCAGCTTCAGAGGGACAGGAGGCACAGATACGCAGTATTTT.

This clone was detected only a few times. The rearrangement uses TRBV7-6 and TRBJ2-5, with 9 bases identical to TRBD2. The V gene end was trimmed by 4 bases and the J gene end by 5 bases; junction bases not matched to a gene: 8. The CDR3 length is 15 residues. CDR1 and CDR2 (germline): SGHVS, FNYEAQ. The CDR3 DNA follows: TGTGCCAGCAGCTCGACTAGCGGAGGGGCGGAGACCCAGTACTTC. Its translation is CASSSTSGGAETQYF.

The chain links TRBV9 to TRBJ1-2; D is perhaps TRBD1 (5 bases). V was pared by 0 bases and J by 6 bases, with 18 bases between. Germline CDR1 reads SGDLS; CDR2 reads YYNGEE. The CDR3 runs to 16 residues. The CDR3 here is CASSVGSGFPSNGYTF. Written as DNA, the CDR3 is TGTGCCAGCAGCGTAGGTTCAGGGTTTCCATCCAATGGCTACACCTTC. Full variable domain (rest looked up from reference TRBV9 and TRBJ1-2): DSGVTQTPKHLITATGQRVTLRCSPRSGDLSVYWYQQSLDQGLQFLIQYYNGEERAKGNILERFSAQQFPDLHSELNLSSLELGDSALYFCASSVGSGFPSNGYTFGSGTRLTVV.

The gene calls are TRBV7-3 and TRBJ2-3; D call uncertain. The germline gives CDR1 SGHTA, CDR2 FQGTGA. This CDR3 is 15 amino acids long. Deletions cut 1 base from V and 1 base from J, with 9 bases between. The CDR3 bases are TGTGCCAGCAGCTTAAGCCTCGCGGGCACAGATACGCAGTATTTT. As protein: CASSLSLAGTDTQYF.

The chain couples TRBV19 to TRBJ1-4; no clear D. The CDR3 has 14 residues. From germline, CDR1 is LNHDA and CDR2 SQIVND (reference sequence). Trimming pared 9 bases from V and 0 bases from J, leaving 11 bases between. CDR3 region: CASTLSATNEKLFF. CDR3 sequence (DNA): TGTGCCAGCACCCTGTCGGCAACTAATGAAAAACTGTTTTTT.

The DNA for the CDR3 is TGTGCCAGCAGCAATGTACAGGGGGCAGACACTGAAGCTTTCTTT. Protein sequence: CASSNVQGADTEAFF. The V and J genes are TRBV27 and TRBJ1-1; 9 nucleotides line up with TRBD1. J lost 3 bases, V lost 6 bases, and 8 bases had no gene match. There are 15 residues in the CDR3. Germline CDR1 and CDR2: MNHEY and SMNVEV (reference sequence).

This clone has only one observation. CDR3: CASSKELAKGVNEQFF. The CDR3 DNA is TGTGCCAGCAGCAAGGAACTAGCCAAGGGGGTCAATGAGCAGTTCTTC. The chain employs TRBV5-4 and TRBJ2-1; the D gene could be TRBD1 or TRBD2 (6 bases each). The CDR3 has 16 amino acids. Germline CDR1 reads SGHNT; CDR2 reads YYREEE (reference sequence). Trimming shortened V by 4 bases and J by 6 bases, and 20 bases separated the two germline ends.

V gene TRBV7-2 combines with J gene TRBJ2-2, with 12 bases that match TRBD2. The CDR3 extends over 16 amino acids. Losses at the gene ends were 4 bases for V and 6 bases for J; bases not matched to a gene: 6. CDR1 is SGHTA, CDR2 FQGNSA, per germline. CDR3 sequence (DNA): TGTGCCAGCAGCTCAACGGGACTAGCGGGTTCCGGGGAGCTGTTTTTT. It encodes CASSSTGLAGSGELFF.

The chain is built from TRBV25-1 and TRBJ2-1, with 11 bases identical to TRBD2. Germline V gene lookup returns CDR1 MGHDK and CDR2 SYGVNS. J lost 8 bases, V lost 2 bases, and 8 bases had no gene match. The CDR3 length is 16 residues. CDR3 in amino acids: CASSEPSSGRIDEQFF. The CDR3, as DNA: TGTGCCAGCAGTGAACCCTCTAGCGGGAGGATCGATGAGCAGTTCTTC.

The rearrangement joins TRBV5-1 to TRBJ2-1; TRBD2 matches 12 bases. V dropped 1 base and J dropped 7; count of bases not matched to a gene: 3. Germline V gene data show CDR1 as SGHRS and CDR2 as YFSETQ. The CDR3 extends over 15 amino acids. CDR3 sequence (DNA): TGCGCCAGCAGCTTGATGACTAGCGGGAGTAATGAGCAGTTCTTC. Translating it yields CASSLMTSGSNEQFF.